The 6 T cell receptor beta chains below all came from one sample that was sequenced in a study of T cells in Graves' hyperthyroidism and ophthalmopathy. Researchers amplified the TCR beta CDR3 regions from RNA transcripts. HTBI primers were the set used in a first-round RT-PCR of the TCR CDR3. TCRdb analysed the multiplex PCR reads with MiXCR anew, one entry per CDR3 protein. This sample has under 350,000 distinct CDR3 sequences, with roughly 23% found just once. The sample consisted of blood. All receptors come from a woman aged 50 to 60 with Graves' hyperthyroidism.

This clonotype was counted ten times or more. The chain is built from TRBV20-1 and TRBJ2-7; 10 bases line up with TRBD2. Germline CDR1 is DFQATT and CDR2 is SNEGSKA (reference sequence). The junction had 7 bases not matched to a gene; V was cut back by 5 bases and J by 3 bases. The CDR3 contains 14 residues. For the CDR3, the DNA is TGCAGTGCTCGGGGACTAGCGCCTCTCTACGAGCAGTACTTC. Its translation: CSARGLAPLYEQYF.

At least ten counts were recorded for this clonotype. The V call is TRBV10-3, the J call TRBJ2-3; 13 bases are a match to TRBD2. The CDR3 loop spans 16 amino acids. J lost 3 bases, V lost 8 bases, and 8 bases had no gene match. Germline V gives CDR1 ENHRY, CDR2 SYGVKD. The CDR3 DNA follows: TGTGCCATCGCCCGAGGGACTAGCGGGAAGACAGATACGCAGTATTTT. Its translation is CAIARGTSGKTDTQYF.

This clonotype was recorded at least ten times. The J gene is TRBJ2-3, the V gene TRBV7-2, with 8 bases matching TRBD2. The CDR3 loop spans 18 amino acids. CDR1 is SGHTA and CDR2 is FQGNSA in the germline V gene. J gave up 4 bases and V 3 bases, and 15 bases lay outside the gene matches. CDR3 loop: CASSFRPPSREVSDTQYF. Written as DNA, the CDR3 is TGTGCCAGCAGCTTTAGGCCCCCTTCGCGGGAGGTCTCAGATACGCAGTATTTT. The full variable domain, with the rest looked up from reference TRBV7-2 and TRBJ2-3, is GAGVSQSPSNKVTEKGKDVELRCDPISGHTALYWYRQSLGQGLEFLIYFQGNSAPDKSGLPSDRFSAERTGGSVSTLTIQRTQQEDSAVYLCASSFRPPSREVSDTQYFGPGTRLTVL.

CDR3 nucleotide sequence: TGCAGTGCTAGAGGGGTGGAGTGGGAAAATACGCAGTATTTT. It yields the protein CSARGVEWENTQYF. The gene calls are TRBV20-1 and TRBJ2-3; no clear D gene. Trimming shortened V by 1 base and J by 7 bases, and 15 bases separated the two germline ends. CDR1 and CDR2 (germline): DFQATT, SNEGSKA (reference sequence). This CDR3 region has 14 residues.

The table lists this clonotype with a few counts. The chain carries TRBV6-2 or TRBV6-3 and TRBJ2-5; 8 bases are a match to TRBD1. The CDR3 is 14 amino acids. V shed 8 bases, J shed 5 bases, and the junction held 10 bases outside the gene matches. From germline, CDR1 is MNHEY and CDR2 SVGEGT. CDR3 sequence: CASRLGQGGETQYF. DNA for the CDR3: TGTGCCAGCCGCCTTGGACAGGGTGGTGAGACCCAGTACTTC.

The sample holds many counts of this clonotype. V and J are TRBV7-3 and TRBJ2-2; TRBD2 is a possible D gene (5 bases). From germline, CDR1 is SGHTA and CDR2 FQGTGA. There are 14 residues in the CDR3. Trimming shortened V by 6 bases and J by 7 bases, and 15 bases separated the two germline ends. CDR3 sequence reads: CASSSVPRDGELFF. The CDR3 nucleotides are TGTGCCAGCAGTAGCGTCCCTAGGGACGGGGAGCTGTTTTTT.